This TCR beta chain was profiled in a study of T cell responses to AZD1222 COVID-19 vaccine. Details on this clone: The antigen remains undetermined.

The V gene end was trimmed by 8 bases and the J gene end by 3 bases; junction bases not matched to a gene: 9. The germline V gene has CDR1 MNHEY and CDR2 SMNVEV (reference sequence). The CDR3 totals 14 residues. Generated by immunoSEQ multiplex PCR, the TCRdb table keeps only in-frame clones and is missing some. The data show 140,000 to 150,000 clones, with roughly nine tenths seen just once and roughly 4.7% held by the top ten. General study findings and limits: Per reports, nearly half of all spike-specific TCRs target regions that are unmutated in variants. Mapped onto spike, vaccine-associated CD4 TCRs spanned it and were dominant at 160-218 and 743-854. A mostly white British donor set with more females was recruited, and clonal diversity was possibly underestimated.

The sample in question was peripheral blood, obtained on day 0 of AZD1222 vaccination. This clonotype originated in an adult in good health. V is TRBV27 and J is TRBJ2-7, with 8 bases lining up with TRBD2. The DNA for the CDR3 is TGTGCCAGCGGCCGAGCGGGGGCCCTCTACGAGCAGTACTTC. It yields the protein CASGRAGALYEQYF.